This T cell receptor beta chain was recovered during a study of CD8 T cells in Susac syndrome. Reverse transcription of roughly 0.5 to 1 ug RNA was carried out with random hexamers. MiXCR, applied by TCRdb to the immunoSEQ multiplex PCR reads, yields one record per CDR3 protein. The table lists about 180,000 distinct CDR3 sequences, under 95% of them singletons. Germline CDR1 and CDR2: SQVTM and ANQGSEA. V lost 6 bases, J lost 3 bases, and 9 bases lay in between. This CDR3 is built from 12 residues. Sequencing was done on a sample of CD4+ T cells from PBMCs. This TCR came from a human donor with Susac syndrome. V is TRBV29-1 and J is TRBJ1-5; the D gene is possibly TRBD1 (6 bases). The CDR3 DNA reads TGCAGCGTGTGGACAGTCAATCAGCCCCAGCATTTT. Protein product: CSVWTVNQPQHF.